A selection of T cell receptor beta chains follows, all from one sample in a study of vaccination effects on CD4 cells after COVID-19. Their target antigens are unknown. The data were produced by immunoSEQ multiplex PCR, yet TCRdb's version contains in-frame clones alone and is incomplete. Here the sample spans under 70,000 clones, less than 80% being singletons. Sequences were derived from CD4+ T cells from PBMCs cultured with HCoV-OC43 spike peptides, sampled before COVID-19 vaccination. The origin of the receptors is a human donor who received a COVID-19 vaccine. Both conserved end residues are part of each CDR3. A D gene is named only where the DNA matches it firmly. Expanded clones get a size class; other rows say once, few or many, or leave the size out.

cdr3_aa cdr3_nt j_call v_call d_call clone_size
CASSEHAGGPYNEQFF TGCGCCAGCAGTGAGCACGCGGGGGGGCCATACAATGAGCAGTTCTTC TRBJ2-1 TRBV10-2 TRBD2 .
CASSSRTGWGGYTF TGTGCCAGCAGCTCTCGGACAGGGTGGGGTGGCTACACCTTC TRBJ1-2 TRBV11-2 TRBD1 .
CASSVRTGGYTF TGTGCCAGCAGCGTTAGGACAGGCGGCTACACCTTC TRBJ1-2 TRBV28 TRBD1 .
CASSYSNSRQETQYF TGTGCCAGCAGTTACTCAAATTCTAGACAAGAGACCCAGTACTTC TRBJ2-5 TRBV6-5 . .
CASSESGERAFF TGCGCCAGCAGTGAGTCCGGGGAGAGGGCTTTCTTT TRBJ1-1 TRBV10-1 . .
CATSDLSGAQETQYF TGTGCCACCAGTGATTTATCGGGGGCCCAAGAGACCCAGTACTTC TRBJ2-5 TRBV24-1 . once
CASSSGGQQETQYF TGTGCCAGCAGCTCGGGGGGACAGCAAGAGACCCAGTACTTC TRBJ2-5 TRBV7-3 . .
CASSRPSSGYNEQFF TGTGCCAGCAGTCGCCCTTCTAGCGGGTACAATGAGCAGTTCTTC TRBJ2-1 TRBV6-2/TRBV6-3 TRBD2 .
CASAEPSYNSPLHF TGTGCCAGCGCCGAACCGTCCTATAATTCACCCCTCCACTTT TRBJ1-6 TRBV7-2 . .
CASSPFGQQPQHF TGTGCCAGCTCACCTTTCGGTCAACAGCCCCAGCATTTT TRBJ1-5 TRBV18 . .
CASSLATGGSEKLFF TGTGCCAGCAGCTTAGCCACAGGGGGATCTGAAAAACTGTTTTTT TRBJ1-4 TRBV7-2 TRBD1 .
CATSRGLQNADTQYF TGTGCCACCAGCAGAGGGCTACAAAACGCAGATACGCAGTATTTT TRBJ2-3 TRBV15 . .
CASTSWGVQETQYF TGTGCCAGCACGTCTTGGGGAGTACAAGAGACCCAGTACTTC TRBJ2-5 TRBV2 . .
CASSDGGANQETQYF TGCGCCAGCAGTGATGGGGGGGCGAACCAAGAGACCCAGTACTTC TRBJ2-5 TRBV10-1 . .
CASSRTGTGGEAFF TGTGCCAGCAGTAGAACCGGGACAGGGGGTGAAGCTTTCTTT TRBJ1-1 TRBV28 TRBD1 .
CAWSVLAGGQETQYF TGTGCCTGGAGTGTATTGGCAGGGGGTCAAGAGACCCAGTACTTC TRBJ2-5 TRBV30 TRBD1 .
CASMRDGNTDTQYF TGTGCCAGCATGAGAGATGGGAACACAGATACGCAGTATTTT TRBJ2-3 TRBV6-5 . .
CASSYRARVDEKLFF TGTGCCAGCAGTTACAGGGCCAGGGTTGACGAAAAACTGTTTTTT TRBJ1-4 TRBV6-6 . few
CSASVRDGYTF TGCAGTGCTAGTGTCAGAGATGGCTACACCTTC TRBJ1-2 TRBV20-1 . .
CASSQRDPSGNTIYF TGTGCCAGCAGCCAAAGAGACCCCTCTGGAAACACCATATATTTT TRBJ1-3 TRBV14 . .
CASSAGTAQETQYF TGTGCCAGCAGCGCGGGGACAGCTCAAGAGACCCAGTACTTC TRBJ2-5 TRBV5-8 . .
CASSLTTGSYNEQFF TGTGCCAGCAGCTTAACGACGGGGTCCTACAATGAGCAGTTCTTC TRBJ2-1 TRBV7-2 . once
CASSPGQGKDTQYF TGCGCCAGCAGCCCCGGACAGGGGAAGGATACGCAGTATTTT TRBJ2-3 TRBV5-1 TRBD1 .
CASSPRDQRRDTQYF TGTGCCAGCTCACCACGGGACCAGCGACGAGATACGCAGTATTTT TRBJ2-3 TRBV18 . .
CASSYSSTRRDSPLHF TGTGCCAGCAGTTACTCTTCGACCCGGCGGGATTCACCCCTCCACTTT TRBJ1-6 TRBV6-2/TRBV6-3 . .
CASRLPGPRSPLHF TGCGCCAGCCGCCTTCCGGGTCCTAGATCCCCCCTCCACTTT TRBJ1-6 TRBV5-1 . .
CASSIRGGELFF TGTGCCAGTAGTATCCGGGGTGGGGAGCTGTTTTTT TRBJ2-2 TRBV19 . .
CASSLAANREMREGYTF TGCGCCAGCAGCTTGGCGGCGAACAGGGAGATGAGAGAGGGCTACACCTTC TRBJ1-2 TRBV4-3 . few
CASSPRTGSSYNEQFF TGTGCCAGCAGCCCTCGGACAGGGAGCTCCTACAATGAGCAGTTCTTC TRBJ2-1 TRBV9 TRBD1 .
CASSAYPRESTDTQYF TGTGCCAGCAGCGCCTATCCCAGGGAGAGCACAGATACGCAGTATTTT TRBJ2-3 TRBV7-3 . .
CAINDGPTDTQYF TGTGCCATCAATGACGGACCCACAGATACGCAGTATTTT TRBJ2-3 TRBV10-3 . once
CASSVAVNTEAFF TGTGCCAGCAGCGTAGCTGTGAACACTGAAGCTTTCTTT TRBJ1-1 TRBV9 . .
CASSFYFPGDGETQYF TGCGCCAGCAGCTTCTACTTTCCGGGGGATGGGGAGACCCAGTACTTC TRBJ2-5 TRBV5-1 . .
CASSSRGLAGGSTDTQYF TGTGCCAGCAGCTCCAGGGGACTAGCGGGGGGGAGCACAGATACGCAGTATTTT TRBJ2-3 TRBV7-2 TRBD2 .
CATSDQTSGGGSYNEQFF TGTGCCACCAGTGACCAAACTAGCGGGGGAGGCTCCTACAATGAGCAGTTCTTC TRBJ2-1 TRBV24-1 TRBD2 .
CASSSSGVGETQYF TGTGCCAGCAGTTCTAGCGGGGTCGGGGAGACCCAGTACTTC TRBJ2-5 TRBV6-5 TRBD2 .
CASSTTGGQTGELFF TGTGCCAGCAGCACCACAGGGGGCCAAACCGGGGAGCTGTTTTTT TRBJ2-2 TRBV5-8 TRBD1 few
CASSRTTPGKLFF TGTGCCAGCAGCCGCACAACCCCGGGCAAACTGTTTTTT TRBJ1-4 TRBV12-3/TRBV12-4 . .
CASSHETGSEAFF TGCGCCAGCAGCCACGAAACAGGGTCTGAAGCTTTCTTT TRBJ1-1 TRBV5-1 . few